This entry concerns a single TCR beta chain. The sample belongs to a study of blood T cell repertoires in COVID-19. Background on the study: Whether acute or convalescent, the COVID-19 samples came from the United States, Italy and Spain. Nucleic acid was either cDNA or gDNA, and it came from T cells, B-cell-depleted T cells, or PBMCs.

Germline lookup yields CDR1 SGHRS and CDR2 YFSETQ. CDR3 size: 15 residues. Trimming stripped 5 bases from V and 4 bases from J, with 16 bases between. In the study's own analysis: From reference gene primer amplification, estimates of nucleated cell counts were derived. Generated by immunoSEQ multiplex PCR, the TCRdb table keeps only in-frame clones and is missing some. The V and J calls and clone size were taken over from that table, and D and trimming were inferred from the DNA. The sample records roughly 69,000 clones, almost 90% being singletons. Sample: peripheral blood. The TCR sequence derives from a man aged 50 to 59 with acute or convalescent COVID-19. V usage is TRBV5-1 and J usage is TRBJ2-1; the D gene is possibly TRBD2 (7 bases). The CDR3 sequence is CASRVQGLQYNEQFF. DNA of the CDR3: TGCGCCAGCAGAGTACAGGGACTACAATACAATGAGCAGTTCTTC.